The 32 T cell receptor beta chains reported below all come from one sample, sequenced in a study of cytomegalovirus exposure and HLA in healthy donors. PCR involved 60 Vbeta and 13 Jbeta primers. Method: immunoSEQ multiplex PCR; TCRdb's copy keeps in-frame clones and lacks some. The sample yields 140,000 to 150,000 clones, roughly 80% seen once. Material for sequencing was PBMCs. These receptors came from a man aged 35-49 years in good health and CMV-seropositive.

V usage is TRBV30 and J usage is TRBJ1-2; the D is unclear. The CDR3 has 13 residues. The V gene's germline CDR1 is GTSNPN and CDR2 SVGIG (reference sequence). V shed 4 bases and J shed 0 bases, with 9 bases lying between them. Here the CDR3 reads CAWMGGSNYGYTF. CDR3 DNA sequence: TGTGCCTGGATGGGAGGGTCTAACTATGGCTACACCTTC. Variable domain in full (rest from reference TRBV30 and TRBJ1-2): SQTIHQWPATLVQPVGSPLSLECTVEGTSNPNLYWYRQAAGRGLQLLFYSVGIGQISSEVPQNLSASRPQDRQFILSSKKLLLSDSGFYLCAWMGGSNYGYTFGSGTRLTVV.

The rearrangement joins TRBV28 to TRBJ2-7; weak D call: TRBD1 (6 bases). V dropped 7 bases and J dropped 2 bases, with 9 bases sitting between them. This CDR3 has 12 amino acids. Germline CDR1 is MDHEN and CDR2 is SYDVKM. The CDR3 protein is CASNRDAYEQYF. The CDR3 nucleotides read TGTGCCAGCAACAGGGATGCCTACGAGCAGTACTTC. Supplemented by reference TRBV28 and TRBJ2-7, the full variable domain reads DVKVTQSSRYLVKRTGEKVFLECVQDMDHENMFWYRQDPGLGLRLIYFSYDVKMKEKGDIPEGYSVSREKKERFSLILESASTNQTSMYLCASNRDAYEQYFGPGTRLTVT.

The chain has TRBV28 and TRBJ1-4; no firm D call. V was trimmed by 10 bases and J by 0 bases, leaving 18 bases between them. In germline, CDR1 is MDHEN, CDR2 SYDVKM. This CDR3 is 16 amino acids long. The CDR3 spells CATSGIGDATNEKLFF. Here the CDR3 DNA reads TGTGCCACCTCCGGAATCGGGGATGCAACTAATGAAAAACTGTTTTTT.

The chain combines TRBV7-2 with TRBJ2-7; 9 bases are shared with TRBD1. The V gene end was trimmed by 5 bases and the J gene end by 2 bases; junction bases not matched to a gene: 7. Germline CDR1 reads SGHTA; CDR2 reads FQGNSA. The length of the CDR3 is 15 residues. The CDR3: CASSGLRQGAYEQYF. CDR3 sequence (DNA): TGTGCCAGCAGCGGCCTTCGACAGGGGGCCTACGAGCAGTACTTC.

This clone was recorded once. The V and J genes are TRBV6-5 and TRBJ2-5, with 7 bases matching TRBD2. The J call may be incorrect, as the DNA end agrees better with TRBJ2-7. This CDR3 has 14 amino acids. Germline V gene sequence: CDR1 MNHEY, CDR2 SVGAGI. The CDR3 nucleotides are TGTGCCAGCAGGACGGGAGGCAGCCAGCTCGAGCAGTACTTC. Its translation: CASRTGGSQLEQYF.

CDR3 region: CAWSVQGNTIYF. Written as DNA, the CDR3 is TGTGCCTGGAGTGTACAAGGAAACACCATATATTTT. The rearrangement joins TRBV30 to TRBJ1-3; D not resolved. V lost 0 bases and J 4 bases, leaving 4 bases between the germline ends. This CDR3 contains 12 residues. Per the germline V gene, CDR1 is GTSNPN and CDR2 is SVGIG (reference sequence).

This rearrangement joins TRBV28 to TRBJ2-5; 7 bases are shared with TRBD1. This CDR3 is built from 20 residues. Germline values: CDR1 MDHEN, CDR2 SYDVKM. Germline trimming cut 2 bases from V and 2 bases from J; bases unmatched to any gene: 20. As DNA, the CDR3 is TGTGCCAGCAGTTTACCCATACATCCCTCCGGGACAGCTGTTCAAGAGACCCAGTACTTC. As protein: CASSLPIHPSGTAVQETQYF.

V usage is TRBV19 and J usage is TRBJ1-6; tentative D call: TRBD1 (5 bases). Trimming pared 3 bases from V and 2 bases from J, leaving 8 bases between. The CDR3 consists of 15 residues. From germline, CDR1 is LNHDA and CDR2 SQIVND (reference sequence). The CDR3 region has the DNA TGTGCCAGTAGTATGCAGGGCACCTATAATTCACCCCTCCACTTT. Protein: CASSMQGTYNSPLHF.

This sequence joins TRBV7-9 and TRBJ2-7, with TRBD1 matching 8 bases. This CDR3 has 14 residues. Losses at the gene ends were 5 bases for V and 7 bases for J; bases not matched to a gene: 10. Per germline, CDR1 SEHNR and CDR2 FQNEAQ (reference sequence). CDR3 in amino acids: CASSPDRGLGEQYF. The CDR3, as DNA: TGTGCCAGCAGCCCAGACAGGGGTTTAGGAGAGCAGTACTTC.

V gene TRBV6-1 combines with J gene TRBJ1-2, with a tentative D call TRBD1 (6 bases). The CDR3 runs to 13 residues. The V and J ends lost 5 bases and 3 bases respectively, with 10 bases between them. CDR1 MNHNS and CDR2 SASEGT come from the germline V gene. CDR3 DNA sequence: TGTGCCAGCAGTCCCCAGGGGTACTATGGCTACACCTTC. This translates into CASSPQGYYGYTF.

The genes are TRBV7-9 and TRBJ2-5, with D possibly being TRBD1 (7 bases). The germline CDR1 and CDR2 sequences are SEHNR and FQNEAQ (reference sequence). V lost 5 bases and J 3 bases, leaving 13 bases between the germline ends. This CDR3 has 14 amino acids. The CDR3 spells CASSQGGQKETQYF. The CDR3 DNA is TGTGCCAGCAGCCAGGGGGGCCAGAAAGAGACCCAGTACTTC.

This sequence joins TRBV5-1 and TRBJ2-2; 7 positions agree with TRBD1. The germline CDR1 and CDR2 sequences are SGHRS and YFSETQ. The CDR3 extends over 13 amino acids. V dropped 9 bases and J dropped 6; count of bases not matched to a gene: 8. The CDR3 spells CATTTGIAGELFF. The CDR3 region has the DNA TGCGCCACTACGACAGGGATAGCCGGGGAGCTGTTTTTT.

Here the CDR3 DNA reads TGTGCCAGCAGTTCCCGACAGGGGGCCTCGCGATATGGCTACACCTTC. This gives the protein CASSSRQGASRYGYTF. The V and J genes are TRBV27 and TRBJ1-2, with 10 bases aligning to TRBD1. V trimming: 4 bases; J trimming: 5 bases; junction bases outside the gene matches: 10. Germline V gene sequence: CDR1 MNHEY, CDR2 SMNVEV (reference sequence). This CDR3 is built from 16 residues.

The rearrangement uses TRBV6-1 and TRBJ1-5; possibly TRBD1 for D (5 bases). CDR1 and CDR2 from the germline V gene are MNHNS and SASEGT. Trimming removed 3 bases from V and 0 bases from J, with 12 bases in between. This CDR3 has 16 residues. This CDR3 is CASSETVNHSNQPQHF. DNA of the CDR3: TGTGCCAGCAGTGAGACAGTGAATCATAGCAATCAGCCCCAGCATTTT.

The rearrangement joins TRBV4-2 to TRBJ2-5; D is perhaps TRBD2 (6 bases). Germline CDR1 reads LGHNA; CDR2 reads YNFKEQ. V shed 3 bases and J shed 5 bases, with 13 bases lying between them. The CDR3 sequence is 14 residues long. The CDR3 is CASSQRLEGETQYF. Written as DNA, the CDR3 is TGTGCCAGCAGCCAGAGACTAGAGGGGGAGACCCAGTACTTC.

The V call is TRBV2, the J call TRBJ2-1; 10 bases are shared with TRBD2. V trimming: 2 bases; J trimming: 6 bases; junction bases outside the gene matches: 4. The CDR3 loop spans 15 amino acids. Germline-derived CDR1 and CDR2 are SNHLY and FYNNEI. As DNA, the CDR3 is TGTGCCAGCAGTGAACGTCTAGCGGGAGCCAATGAGCAGTTCTTC. It codes for CASSERLAGANEQFF. The complete variable domain, with remaining parts taken from reference TRBV2 and TRBJ2-1, reads EPEVTQTPSHQVTQMGQEVILRCVPISNHLYFYWYRQILGQKVEFLVSFYNNEISEKSEIFDDQFSVERPDGSNFTLKIRSTKLEDSAMYFCASSERLAGANEQFFGPGTRLTVL.

This clone was detected only once. The gene calls are TRBV28 and TRBJ1-2; possible D gene TRBD1, 5 bases. CDR3 length: 14 residues. Between the trimmed V and J ends, which lost 6 bases and 9 bases, there was a span of 20 bases. Germline V gene sequence: CDR1 MDHEN, CDR2 SYDVKM. The DNA for the CDR3 is TGTGCCAGCAGCCGTCCCGGGGGGGTTGCCAGCTACACCTTC. Translation: CASSRPGGVASYTF.

The V and J genes are TRBV9 and TRBJ2-2, with no clear D. Germline V gene data show CDR1 as SGDLS and CDR2 as YYNGEE. The CDR3 spans 16 residues. V was trimmed by 4 bases and J by 0 bases, leaving 13 bases between them. Here the CDR3 DNA reads TGTGCCAGCAGCCAAACGTCACACCCGAACACCGGGGAGCTGTTTTTT. This codes for CASSQTSHPNTGELFF.

This chain links TRBV6-4 with TRBJ2-4, with 8 bases that match TRBD2. The CDR3 is 18 residues long. Trimming at V came to 0 bases and at J to 0 bases, leaving 7 bases not matched to a gene. CDR1 is MRHNA, CDR2 SNTAGT, per germline. The CDR3 DNA reads TGTGCCAGCAGTGACTCGGTACTAGCGGAACTAGCCAAAAACATTCAGTACTTC. It codes for CASSDSVLAELAKNIQYF.

With regard to this clone: Different DNA sequences within this sample yield the same CDR3. This sequence joins TRBV2 and TRBJ1-1; 11 bases are shared with TRBD1. J lost 2 bases, V lost 6 bases, and 2 bases had no gene match. The CDR3 loop spans 14 amino acids. In germline, CDR1 is SNHLY, CDR2 FYNNEI. CDR3 DNA: TGTGCCAGCAGCCGGACAGGGGGCAACACTGAAGCTTTCTTT. Its protein is CASSRTGGNTEAFF.

Worth noting for this clone: The same CDR3 also results from other DNA sequences found in this sample. The V call is TRBV7-9, the J call TRBJ2-1; 13 bases line up with TRBD2. The CDR3 contains 15 residues. Unmatched junction bases numbered 0, after V lost 3 bases and J lost 4 bases. CDR1 and CDR2 from the germline V gene are SEHNR and FQNEAQ (reference sequence). In DNA form, the CDR3 reads TGTGCCAGCAGCTTGGGACTAGCGGGGTACAATGAGCAGTTCTTC. Protein product: CASSLGLAGYNEQFF.

The rearrangement uses TRBV27 and TRBJ2-7; 7 nucleotides match TRBD1. CDR1 MNHEY and CDR2 SMNVEV come from the germline V gene (reference sequence). The CDR3 is made up of 15 amino acids. J was trimmed by 5 bases and V by 6 bases; bases with no gene match: 13. CDR3 residues: CASRPSRQGFHEQYF. CDR3 sequence (DNA): TGTGCCAGCAGACCGTCGCGACAGGGTTTTCACGAGCAGTACTTC.

This chain joins TRBV10-3 and TRBJ2-2; 9 positions agree with TRBD1. The CDR3 has 15 residues. Germline V gene sequence: CDR1 ENHRY, CDR2 SYGVKD. After removal of 5 bases from V and 4 bases from J, the junction contained 5 bases not matched to a gene. The DNA for the CDR3 is TGTGCCATCAGTCCACAGGGGGCGAGCACCGGGGAGCTGTTTTTT. It encodes CAISPQGASTGELFF.

Note on this clone: In the same sample, other DNA sequences code for this CDR3. The V gene is TRBV5-1, the J gene TRBJ1-2; perhaps TRBD1 as D (5 bases). Trimming took off 0 bases at V and 1 base at J, with 7 bases between the two ends. The CDR3 loop spans 14 amino acids. The germline CDR1 and CDR2 sequences are SGHRS and YFSETQ. The DNA of the CDR3 is TGCGCCAGCAGCTTGGGACAGAGTAACTATGGCTACACCTTC. Protein: CASSLGQSNYGYTF.

The genes are TRBV28 and TRBJ2-5; D call uncertain. V dropped 3 bases and J dropped 1 base, with 12 bases sitting between them. Germline V gene lookup returns CDR1 MDHEN and CDR2 SYDVKM. The CDR3 runs 15 residues. The CDR3 bases are TGTGCCAGCAGTTTTGGGCAGCTCTCCCAAGAGACCCAGTACTTC. Its translation is CASSFGQLSQETQYF.

The genes are TRBV13 and TRBJ1-1; 7 bases are shared with TRBD1. With V trimmed by 4 bases and J by 11 bases, 13 bases remained unmatched. Germline assignment: CDR1 PRHDT and CDR2 FYEKMQ (reference sequence). This CDR3 is 14 amino acids long. The DNA of the CDR3 is TGTGCCAGCAGCTCGGGGGGGACGACAGGGTGGGCTTTCTTT. Residues: CASSSGGTTGWAFF.

The gene calls are TRBV4-2 and TRBJ1-3, with D unresolved. The CDR3 length is 14 residues. Germline assignment: CDR1 LGHNA and CDR2 YNFKEQ. Trimming stripped 4 bases from V and 3 bases from J, with 10 bases between. The CDR3 bases are TGTGCCAGCAGCCGGCCGGCGGATGGAAACACCATATATTTT. Translation: CASSRPADGNTIYF.

J is TRBJ2-7 and V is TRBV11-1, with 9 bases fitting TRBD1. Germline CDR1 SGHAT, CDR2 FQDESV (reference sequence). With 2 bases clipped from V and 1 base from J, the junction kept 3 bases outside the gene matches. The CDR3 contains 15 residues. In DNA, the CDR3 is TGTGCCAGCAGCTTATACAGGGGGCTGTCCTACGAGCAGTACTTC. Its translation: CASSLYRGLSYEQYF. Together with reference TRBV11-1 and TRBJ2-7, the CDR3 gives the full variable domain: EAEVAQSPRYKITEKSQAVAFWCDPISGHATLYWYRQILGQGPELLVQFQDESVVDDSQLPKDRFSAERLKGVDSTLKIQPAELGDSAMYLCASSLYRGLSYEQYFGPGTRLTVT.

There are a few counts of this clone. This chain's CDR3 is CASSPIFLAGTTNTGELFF. DNA of the CDR3: TGCGCCAGCAGCCCGATATTCCTGGCCGGGACAACGAACACCGGGGAGCTGTTTTTT. The V and J genes are TRBV5-1 and TRBJ2-2; weak D call: TRBD1 (6 bases). Germline CDR1 reads SGHRS; CDR2 reads YFSETQ. Trimming left V 4 bases short and J 0 bases short, with 22 bases between. The CDR3 is 19 residues long.

The V gene is TRBV5-6, the J gene TRBJ1-2, with a tentative D call TRBD1 (5 bases). The CDR3 runs to 14 residues. V lost 3 bases to trimming and J lost 2 bases, with 11 bases between them. The germline V gene encodes CDR1 SGHDT and CDR2 YYEEEE. The CDR3 spells CASSSLQGNYGYTF. CDR3 DNA: TGTGCCAGCAGCTCCTTGCAGGGCAACTATGGCTACACCTTC. Together with reference TRBV5-6 and TRBJ1-2, the CDR3 gives the full variable domain: DAGVTQSPTHLIKTRGQQVTLRCSPKSGHDTVSWYQQALGQGPQFIFQYYEEEERQRGNFPDRFSGHQFPNYSSELNVNALLLGDSALYLCASSSLQGNYGYTFGSGTRLTVV.

This chain uses TRBV7-9 with TRBJ1-4, with a possible D match to TRBD1 (5 bases). The CDR3 is 14 amino acids. From germline, CDR1 is SEHNR and CDR2 FQNEAQ (reference sequence). Trimming removed 4 bases at V and 4 bases at J, with 10 bases between. CDR3 amino acids: CASSSRQSNEKLFF. The CDR3 coding sequence is TGTGCCAGCAGCTCTAGACAGAGTAATGAAAAACTGTTTTTT.

The rearrangement uses TRBV9 and TRBJ1-2, with D possibly matching TRBD1 (6 bases). The V end lost 0 bases, the J end lost 5 bases, and 23 bases lay between the germline ends. The CDR3 covers 18 residues. CDR1 is SGDLS, CDR2 YYNGEE, per germline. DNA of the CDR3: TGTGCCAGCAGCGTAGGAGGCGGTGGGACATCCAACAGATATGGCTACACCTTC. Translated: CASSVGGGGTSNRYGYTF.